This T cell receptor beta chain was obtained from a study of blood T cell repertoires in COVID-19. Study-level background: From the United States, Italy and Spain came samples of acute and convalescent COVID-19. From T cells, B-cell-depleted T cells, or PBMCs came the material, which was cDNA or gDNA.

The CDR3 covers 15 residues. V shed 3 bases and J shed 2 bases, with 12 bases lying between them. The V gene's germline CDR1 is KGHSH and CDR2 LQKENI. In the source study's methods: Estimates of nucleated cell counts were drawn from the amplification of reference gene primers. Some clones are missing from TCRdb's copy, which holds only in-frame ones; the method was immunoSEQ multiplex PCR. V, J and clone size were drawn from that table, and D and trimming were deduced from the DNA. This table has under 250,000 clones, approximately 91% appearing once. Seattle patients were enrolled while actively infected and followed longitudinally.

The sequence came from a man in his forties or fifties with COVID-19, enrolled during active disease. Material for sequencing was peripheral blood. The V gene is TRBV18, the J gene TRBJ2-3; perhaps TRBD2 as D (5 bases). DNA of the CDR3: TGTGCCAGCTCACCCTCTAGCTTCGACACAGATACGCAGTATTTT. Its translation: CASSPSSFDTDTQYF.